These 9 T cell receptor beta chains originate from one sample sequenced in a study of spatial heterogeneity in lung cancer. These receptors are not linked to any known antigen. The time point was: sample taken at primary tumor resection. Findings and caveats of the study: Mutation tallies in tumors tracked expanded intratumoral alpha and beta TCR counts.

TCRdb redid the calling of the 5' RACE reads with MiXCR, one entry per CDR3 protein. The sample has 4,800 or so distinct CDR3 sequences; roughly 8.4% are singletons. The sequencing here drew on lung tumor tissue, taken at surgery. The receptors stem from a female donor with early-stage non-small cell lung cancer.

This clonotype is large by share. The chain links TRBV3-1 to TRBJ2-3; the D is unclear. Looked up from germline, CDR1 is LGHDT and CDR2 is YNNKEL (reference sequence). This CDR3 is built from 16 residues. The germline V and J ends were trimmed by 0 bases and 1 base, with 11 bases remaining between them. As DNA, the CDR3 is TGTGCCAGCAGCCAAGATCTAGGGCCTGGCACAGATACGCAGTATTTT. This codes for CASSQDLGPGTDTQYF.

This sequence joins TRBV20-1 and TRBJ1-1, with D hard to call. V dropped 3 bases and J dropped 0 bases, with 8 bases sitting between them. From germline, CDR1 is DFQATT and CDR2 SNEGSKA (reference sequence). The CDR3 extends over 13 amino acids. CDR3 loop: CSARVDMNTEAFF. The CDR3 nucleotides are TGCAGTGCTAGGGTAGACATGAACACTGAAGCTTTCTTT.

Within the sample, this clonotype is medium-sized (0.01 to 0.1%). This sequence joins TRBV28 and TRBJ2-1; D is possibly TRBD1 (6 bases). With 3 bases removed from V and 13 bases from J, the gap between germline ends came to 13 bases. There are 12 residues in the CDR3. The V gene's germline CDR1 is MDHEN and CDR2 SYDVKM. CDR3 bases: TGTGCCAGCAGTTTCACAGGGACCCAACAGTTCTTC. It codes for CASSFTGTQQFF.

This clonotype was seen more than once but under ten times. The chain has TRBV10-2 and TRBJ2-1, with a possible D match to TRBD1 (6 bases). This CDR3 spans 16 amino acids. With 6 bases removed from V and 7 bases from J, the gap between germline ends came to 22 bases. Germline lookup yields CDR1 WSHSY and CDR2 SAAADI. CDR3 sequence: CASSRSHRVGENEQFF. The CDR3 coding sequence is TGCGCCAGCAGCCGAAGTCACAGGGTAGGGGAGAATGAGCAGTTCTTC.

By frequency in the sample, this clonotype is medium-sized. The rearrangement links TRBV4-1 to TRBJ1-4, with D possibly matching TRBD1 (5 bases). The CDR3 has 15 amino acids. In germline, CDR1 is MGHRA, CDR2 YSYEKL. Deletions cut 4 bases from V and 8 bases from J, with 17 bases between. The CDR3 sequence: CASSLVAGTAEKLFF. DNA of the CDR3: TGCGCCAGCAGCCTTGTAGCGGGGACGGCAGAAAAACTGTTTTTT.

The chain combines TRBV20-1 with TRBJ2-3, with 9 bases identical to TRBD1. J lost 3 bases, V lost 5 bases, and 12 bases had no gene match. Germline-derived CDR1 and CDR2 are DFQATT and SNEGSKA (reference sequence). The CDR3 consists of 16 residues. The CDR3 DNA is TGCAGTGCTGGAGGACAGGGGCAGGAAGGTACAGATACGCAGTATTTT. Translation: CSAGGQGQEGTDTQYF.

This clonotype has only a few counts. This chain links TRBV12-3 or TRBV12-4 with TRBJ1-1; D is unresolved. V was trimmed by 6 bases and J by 5 bases, leaving 7 bases between them. CDR3 size: 11 residues. Here the CDR3 reads CASSLRTEAFF. CDR3 nucleotides: TGTGCCAGCAGCTTGCGTACTGAAGCTTTCTTT.

This clonotype is labeled medium-sized (0.01 to 0.1%). The chain recombines TRBV5-5 with TRBJ2-2, with D unclear. V lost 0 bases and J lost 2, with 5 bases in between. The germline gives CDR1 SGHKS, CDR2 YYEKEE (reference sequence). The CDR3 is 14 residues long. Here the CDR3 reads CASSLGVNTGELFF. DNA of the CDR3: TGTGCCAGCAGCTTGGGGGTAAACACCGGGGAGCTGTTTTTT.

This clonotype occurred a few times. V gene TRBV28 combines with J gene TRBJ1-2; 8 positions agree with TRBD1. This CDR3 contains 15 residues. CDR1 and CDR2 (germline): MDHEN, SYDVKM. V shed 5 bases, J shed 4 bases, and the junction held 9 bases outside the gene matches. The CDR3 spells CASSPGQGSLYGYTF. Written as DNA, the CDR3 is TGTGCCAGCAGTCCCGGACAGGGATCGCTCTATGGCTACACCTTC.